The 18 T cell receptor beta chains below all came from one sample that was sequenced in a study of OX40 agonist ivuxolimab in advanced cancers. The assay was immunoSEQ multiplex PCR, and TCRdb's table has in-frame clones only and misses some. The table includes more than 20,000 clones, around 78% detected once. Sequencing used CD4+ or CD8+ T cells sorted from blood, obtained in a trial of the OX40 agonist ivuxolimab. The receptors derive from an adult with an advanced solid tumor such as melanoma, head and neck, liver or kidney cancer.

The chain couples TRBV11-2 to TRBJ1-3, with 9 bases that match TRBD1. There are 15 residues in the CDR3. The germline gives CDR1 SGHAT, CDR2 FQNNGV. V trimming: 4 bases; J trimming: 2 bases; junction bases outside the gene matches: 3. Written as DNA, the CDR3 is TGTGCCAGCAGCTCCAGACAGGGGGCTGGAAACACCATATATTTT. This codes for CASSSRQGAGNTIYF.

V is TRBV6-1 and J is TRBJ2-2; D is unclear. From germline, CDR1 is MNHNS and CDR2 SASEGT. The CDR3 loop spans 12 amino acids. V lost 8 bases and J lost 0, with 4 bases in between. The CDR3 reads CASRANTGELFF. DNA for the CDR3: TGTGCCAGCCGAGCGAACACCGGGGAGCTGTTTTTT.

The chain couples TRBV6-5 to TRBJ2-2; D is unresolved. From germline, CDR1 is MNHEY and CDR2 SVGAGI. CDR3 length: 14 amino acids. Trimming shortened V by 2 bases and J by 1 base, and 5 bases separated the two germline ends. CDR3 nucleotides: TGTGCCAGCAGTTACGGGATGAACACCGGGGAGCTGTTTTTT. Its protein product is CASSYGMNTGELFF.

The CDR3 bases are TGTGCCACCCAAAAGGGGGAGGGGGCATGGCAGCCCCAGCATTTT. Translation: CATQKGEGAWQPQHF. The chain links TRBV15 to TRBJ1-5, with 7 bases lining up with TRBD1. This CDR3 has 15 amino acids. Germline CDR1 is LNHNV and CDR2 is YYDKDF (reference sequence). After removal of 8 bases from V and 7 bases from J, the junction contained 14 bases not matched to a gene.

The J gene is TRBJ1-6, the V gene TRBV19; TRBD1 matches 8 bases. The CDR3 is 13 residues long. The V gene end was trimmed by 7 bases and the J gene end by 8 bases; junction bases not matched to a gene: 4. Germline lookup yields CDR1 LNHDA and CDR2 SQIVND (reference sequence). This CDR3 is CASIGQGDSPLHF. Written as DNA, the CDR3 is TGTGCCAGTATAGGACAGGGAGATTCACCCCTCCACTTT.

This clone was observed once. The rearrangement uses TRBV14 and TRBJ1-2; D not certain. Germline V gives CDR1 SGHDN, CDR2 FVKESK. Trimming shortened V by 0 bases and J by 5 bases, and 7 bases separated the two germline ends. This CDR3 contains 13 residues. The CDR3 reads CASSQDRTYGYTF. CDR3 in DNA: TGTGCCAGCAGCCAAGACAGAACTTATGGCTACACCTTC. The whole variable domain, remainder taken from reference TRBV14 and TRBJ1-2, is EAGVTQFPSHSVIEKGQTVTLRCDPISGHDNLYWYRRVMGKEIKFLLHFVKESKQDESGMPNNRFLAERTGGTYSTLKVQPAELEDSGVYFCASSQDRTYGYTFGSGTRLTVV.

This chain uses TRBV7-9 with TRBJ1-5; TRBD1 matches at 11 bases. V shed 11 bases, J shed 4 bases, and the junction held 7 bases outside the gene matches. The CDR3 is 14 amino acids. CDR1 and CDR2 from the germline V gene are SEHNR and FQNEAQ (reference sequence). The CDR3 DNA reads TGTGCCGCGGGGGACAGGGGGAGGAATCAGCCCCAGCATTTT. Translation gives CAAGDRGRNQPQHF.

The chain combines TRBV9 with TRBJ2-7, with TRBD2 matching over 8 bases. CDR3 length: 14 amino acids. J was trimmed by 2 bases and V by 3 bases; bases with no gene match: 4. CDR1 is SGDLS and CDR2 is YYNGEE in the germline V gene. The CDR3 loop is CASSASGGPYEQYF. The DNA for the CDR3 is TGTGCCAGCAGCGCCTCGGGGGGGCCCTACGAGCAGTACTTC.

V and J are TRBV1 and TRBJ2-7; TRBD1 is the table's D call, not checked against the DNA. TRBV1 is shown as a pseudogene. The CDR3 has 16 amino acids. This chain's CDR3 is CTSSQDFQGGPYEQYF. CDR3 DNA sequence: TGCACCAGCAGCCAAGATTTCCAGGGGGGACCCTACGAGCAGTACTTC.

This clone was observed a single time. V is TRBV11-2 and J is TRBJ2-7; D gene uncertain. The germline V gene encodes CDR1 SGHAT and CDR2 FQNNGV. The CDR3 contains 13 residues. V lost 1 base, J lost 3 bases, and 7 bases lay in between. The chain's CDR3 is CASSLGGSYEQYF. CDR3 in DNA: TGTGCCAGCAGCTTAGGTGGCAGCTACGAGCAGTACTTC.

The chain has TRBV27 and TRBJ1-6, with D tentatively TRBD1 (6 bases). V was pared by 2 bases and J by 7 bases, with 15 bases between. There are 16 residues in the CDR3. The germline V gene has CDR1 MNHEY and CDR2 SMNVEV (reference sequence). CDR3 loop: CASSLSGGAGNSPLHF. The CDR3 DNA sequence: TGTGCCAGCAGTTTAAGCGGGGGGGCTGGGAATTCACCCCTCCACTTT.

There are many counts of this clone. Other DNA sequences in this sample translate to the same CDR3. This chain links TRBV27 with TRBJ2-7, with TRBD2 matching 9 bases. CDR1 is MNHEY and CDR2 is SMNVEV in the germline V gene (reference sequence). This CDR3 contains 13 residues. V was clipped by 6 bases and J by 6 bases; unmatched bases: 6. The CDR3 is CASSPTLAGEQYF. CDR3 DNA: TGTGCCAGCAGCCCGACACTAGCGGGCGAGCAGTACTTC.

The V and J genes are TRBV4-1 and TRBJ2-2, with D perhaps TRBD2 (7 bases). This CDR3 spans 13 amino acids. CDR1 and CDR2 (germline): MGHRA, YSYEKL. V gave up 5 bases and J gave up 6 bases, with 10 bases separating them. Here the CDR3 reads CASSKGGAGELFF. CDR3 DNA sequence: TGCGCCAGCAGCAAAGGGGGGGCCGGGGAGCTGTTTTTT.

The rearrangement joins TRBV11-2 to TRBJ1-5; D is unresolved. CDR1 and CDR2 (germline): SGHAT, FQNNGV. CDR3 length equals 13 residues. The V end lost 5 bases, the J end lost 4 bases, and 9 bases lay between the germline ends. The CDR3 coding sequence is TGTGCCAGCAGCCCAGGATGGAATCAGCCCCAGCATTTT. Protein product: CASSPGWNQPQHF.

CDR3 coding DNA: TGCGCCAGCAGCTGGGGCTCCTATGATAATTCACCCCTCCACTTT. It encodes CASSWGSYDNSPLHF. The chain uses TRBV5-1 and TRBJ1-6, with D tentatively TRBD1 (5 bases). CDR1 and CDR2 from the germline V gene are SGHRS and YFSETQ. This CDR3 has 15 amino acids. Trimming took off 3 bases at V and 5 bases at J, with 12 bases between the two ends.

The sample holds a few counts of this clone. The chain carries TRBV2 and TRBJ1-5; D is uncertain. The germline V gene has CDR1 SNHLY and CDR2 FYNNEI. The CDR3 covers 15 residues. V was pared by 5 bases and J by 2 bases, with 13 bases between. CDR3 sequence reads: CASSPRASGNQPQHF. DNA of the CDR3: TGTGCCAGCAGTCCCCGGGCTAGCGGCAATCAGCCCCAGCATTTT.

CDR3 in DNA: TGCGCCAGCAGCCAAGGGTCTGGGACTTCGAACACCGGGGAGCTGTTTTTT. Protein sequence: CASSQGSGTSNTGELFF. The chain is built from TRBV4-1 and TRBJ2-2; TRBD2 might be the D (6 bases). V gave up 1 base and J gave up 0 bases, with 12 bases separating them. This CDR3 has 17 residues. CDR1 is MGHRA, CDR2 YSYEKL, per germline.

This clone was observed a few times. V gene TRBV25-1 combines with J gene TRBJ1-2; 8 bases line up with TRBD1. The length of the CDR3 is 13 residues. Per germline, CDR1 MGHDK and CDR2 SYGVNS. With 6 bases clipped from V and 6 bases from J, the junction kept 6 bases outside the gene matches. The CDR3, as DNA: TGTGCCAGCAGCGAGGGACAGGCCCATGGCTACACCTTC. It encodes CASSEGQAHGYTF.